This TCR beta chain came from a study of cytomegalovirus exposure and HLA in healthy donors. Profiling relied on immunoSEQ multiplex PCR, and the TCRdb table lists in-frame clones only, not all of them. The sample has 150,000 to 200,000 clones, around 88% seen once. Trimming removed 4 bases from V and 5 bases from J, with 5 bases in between. From germline, CDR1 is SEHNR and CDR2 FQNEAQ (reference sequence). The length of the CDR3 is 11 residues. The V and J genes are TRBV7-9 and TRBJ2-5; D might be TRBD2 (5 bases). The specimen sequenced was PBMCs. The sequence was collected from a woman aged 18 to 35 in good health and CMV-seronegative. CDR3 protein: CASSSGETQYF. CDR3 bases: TGTGCCAGCAGCTCGGGGGAGACCCAGTACTTC.